The clone carrying this T cell receptor beta chain was recorded many times. This specimen comes from a study of neurological immune-mediated disorders. The cDNA came from 5'RACE, which used 10-nucleotide random UMIs. One entry per CDR3 protein results from TCRdb running MiXCR on the 5' RACE reads. The table shows about 84,000 distinct CDR3 sequences, with 3.5% to 5.5% occurring only once. The time point was: longitudinal time-point 3. The CDR3 length is 17 residues. With 2 bases removed from V and 7 bases from J, the gap between germline ends came to 18 bases. Germline V gene lookup returns CDR1 LGHDT and CDR2 YNNKEL (reference sequence).

This TCR came from a woman aged 55-70 years with multiple sclerosis. Sequencing used PBMCs. The chain employs TRBV3-1 and TRBJ1-6; D might be TRBD1 (5 bases). CDR3 region: CASSQQLAGRKNSPLHF. The CDR3 region has the DNA TGTGCCAGCAGCCAACAACTCGCGGGACGGAAAAATTCACCCCTCCACTTT.